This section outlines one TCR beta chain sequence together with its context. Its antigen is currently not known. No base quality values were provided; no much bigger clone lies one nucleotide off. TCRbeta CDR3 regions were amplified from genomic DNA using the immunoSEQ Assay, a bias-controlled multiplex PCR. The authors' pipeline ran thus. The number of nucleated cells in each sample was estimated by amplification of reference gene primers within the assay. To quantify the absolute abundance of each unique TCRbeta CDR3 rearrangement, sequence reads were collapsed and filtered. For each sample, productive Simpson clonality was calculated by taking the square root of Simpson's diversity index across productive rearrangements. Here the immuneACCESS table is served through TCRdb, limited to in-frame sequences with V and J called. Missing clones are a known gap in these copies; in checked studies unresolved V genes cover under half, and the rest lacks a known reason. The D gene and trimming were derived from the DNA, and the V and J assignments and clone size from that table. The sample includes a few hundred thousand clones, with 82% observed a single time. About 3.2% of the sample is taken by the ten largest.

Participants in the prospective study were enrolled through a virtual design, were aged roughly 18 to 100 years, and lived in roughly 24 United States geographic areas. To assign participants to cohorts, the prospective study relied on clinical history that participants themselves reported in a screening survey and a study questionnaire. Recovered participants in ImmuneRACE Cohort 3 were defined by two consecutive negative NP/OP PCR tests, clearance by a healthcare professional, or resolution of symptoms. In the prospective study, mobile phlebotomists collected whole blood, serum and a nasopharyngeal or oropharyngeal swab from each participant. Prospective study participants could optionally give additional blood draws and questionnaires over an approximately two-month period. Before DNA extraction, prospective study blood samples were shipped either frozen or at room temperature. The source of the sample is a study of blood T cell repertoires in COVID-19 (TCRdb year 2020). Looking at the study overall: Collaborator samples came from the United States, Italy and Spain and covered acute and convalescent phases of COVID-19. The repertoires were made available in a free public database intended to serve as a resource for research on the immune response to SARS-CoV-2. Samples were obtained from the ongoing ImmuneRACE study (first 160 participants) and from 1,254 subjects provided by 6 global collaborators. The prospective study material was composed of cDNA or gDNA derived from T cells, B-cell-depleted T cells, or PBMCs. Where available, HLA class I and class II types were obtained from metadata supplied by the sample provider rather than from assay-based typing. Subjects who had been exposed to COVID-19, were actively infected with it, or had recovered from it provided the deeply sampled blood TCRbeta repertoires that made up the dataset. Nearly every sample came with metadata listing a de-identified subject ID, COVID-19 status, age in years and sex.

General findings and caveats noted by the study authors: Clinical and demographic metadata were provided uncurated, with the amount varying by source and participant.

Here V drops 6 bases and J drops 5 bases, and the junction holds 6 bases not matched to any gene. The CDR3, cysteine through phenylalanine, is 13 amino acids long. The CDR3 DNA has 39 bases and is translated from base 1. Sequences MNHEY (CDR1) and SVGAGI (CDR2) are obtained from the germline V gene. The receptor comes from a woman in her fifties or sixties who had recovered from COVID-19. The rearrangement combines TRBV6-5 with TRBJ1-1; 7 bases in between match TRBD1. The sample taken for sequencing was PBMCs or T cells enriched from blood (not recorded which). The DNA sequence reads TGTGCCAGCAGATTCGACAGGGATACTGAAGCTTTCTTT. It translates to CASRFDRDTEAFF.